This TCR beta chain was sequenced during a study of shared clonotypes between healthy human individuals. The V gene lost 11 bases and the J gene lost 7 bases, with 29 bases spanning the gap. This CDR3 comprises 16 residues. Germline CDR1 reads LGHNT; CDR2 reads FRNRAP. Adult donors, all healthy and HIV-negative, had no recent acute infections or vaccinations. Each sample came from a Caucasian adult donor living in Nashville, Tennessee. The study, taken as a whole, reports: When naive CD4 clonotypes were compared across four donors, about 5% were shared.

Libraries were prepared by immunoSEQ multiplex PCR; TCRdb keeps only in-frame clonotypes and omits some of them. Among about 2.3 million clones listed, approximately 90% were seen once. Concerning this clone: Antigen unknown.

Sequenced material: naive CD4+ T cells from PBMCs. Regarding subset: CD45RA+ positively selected. The rearrangement uses TRBV12-5 and TRBJ1-2; maybe TRBD1 (6 bases). The sequence came from a man in his late teens or twenties in good health. Some clones in this sample may be carry-over from other donors' samples. CDR3 DNA sequence: TGTGCTGTCAGGACCGGGGGCAAGGGTTTGTCTGCTGGCTACACCTTC. Its protein is CAVRTGGKGLSAGYTF.